Sequencing of this T cell receptor beta chain was carried out in a study of blood T cell repertoires in COVID-19. The CDR3 has 12 residues. Germline CDR1 and CDR2: MNHEY and SMNVEV (reference sequence). Trimming removed 2 bases from V and 6 bases from J, with 6 bases in between. Sequencing was performed with immunoSEQ multiplex PCR; in TCRdb, only in-frame clones are kept and a portion is missing. The table lists 250,000 to 350,000 clones, approximately 88% of them singletons. The chain uses TRBV27 and TRBJ2-3; a possible D gene is TRBD2 (5 bases). The clonotype originates from a woman in her late teens or twenties who had recovered from COVID-19. The source material was PBMCs or T cells enriched from blood (not recorded which). CDR3 bases: TGTGCCAGCAGTTTAGGGAGTGATACGCAGTATTTT. It specifies CASSLGSDTQYF.